These T cell receptor beta chains were read from a single sample in a study of T cell repertoires in cytomegalovirus infection. In TCRdb, the reads were re-called with MiXCR into one record per CDR3 protein. The sample comprises 110,000 to 150,000 distinct CDR3 sequences, approximately 30% of which are singletons, and 45% to 60% rests with the top ten. The antigens of these receptors remain unknown. The material sequenced was CD8+ T cells from cultured PBMCs, taken from culture after CMV antigen stimulation. These receptors all come from a human donor in good health (CMV status not recorded). Some clones in this sample may be carry-over from other donors' samples. Both conserved end residues are part of each CDR3. A D gene is named only where the DNA matches it firmly. Clone sizes are given selectively: once, few, many, or a class where the clone is expanded.

V gene,D gene,clone size,J gene,CDR3 DNA,CDR3 protein
TRBV2,NA,many,TRBJ2-7,TGTGCCAGCAGTGACAACGGATTATACGAGCAGTACTTC,CASSDNGLYEQYF
TRBV7-2,TRBD2,few,TRBJ2-1,TGTGCCAGCAGCTTTCCTACTAGCGGGAGCTCCTACAATGAGCAGTTCTTC,CASSFPTSGSSYNEQFF
TRBV29-1,TRBD2,NA,TRBJ2-5,TGCAGCGCCTATAGCGGGGGAGCTTCAGAGACCCAGTACTTC,CSAYSGGASETQYF
TRBV27,TRBD1,NA,TRBJ2-1,TGTGCCAGCACAAAGGGACAGGGGTACAATGAGCAGTTCTTC,CASTKGQGYNEQFF
TRBV2,NA,NA,TRBJ1-5,TGTGCCAGCAGTGAAACCTCGGTAATGAAAAGCAATCAGCCCCAGCATTTT,CASSETSVMKSNQPQHF
TRBV4-3,NA,NA,TRBJ1-5,TGCGCCAGCAGCCAAGGAGACAGTAACAATCAGCCCCAGCATTTT,CASSQGDSNNQPQHF
TRBV20-1,NA,few,TRBJ2-7,TGCAGCACCCAAGACATTTCCTACGAGCAGTACTTC,CSTQDISYEQYF
TRBV5-4,TRBD1,few,TRBJ1-6,TGTGCCAGCAGCTTTACAGGGGGTGGGCATTCACCCCTCCACTTT,CASSFTGGGHSPLHF
TRBV6-6,NA,NA,TRBJ2-1,TGTGCCAGCAGTTACTCCTCGGGGGCTTTTCAGTACAATGAGCAGTTCTTC,CASSYSSGAFQYNEQFF
TRBV9,TRBD1,few,TRBJ2-5,TGTGCCAGCAGTGCCCAGGACAGGTACCAAGAGACCCAGTACTTC,CASSAQDRYQETQYF
TRBV25-1,TRBD1,NA,TRBJ1-5,TGTGCCAGCAGTGACCCTCCCAGGGACAGGGACAATCAGCCCCAGCATTTT,CASSDPPRDRDNQPQHF
TRBV7-8,TRBD2,NA,TRBJ2-5,TGTGCCAGCAGCCCGGGACTAGCGGAAGAGACCCAGTACTTC,CASSPGLAEETQYF
TRBV19,NA,NA,TRBJ2-3,TGTGCCAGTAGTCGCCTTACAGATACGCAGTATTTT,CASSRLTDTQYF
TRBV24-1,NA,NA,TRBJ2-3,TGTGCCACCAGGGCTGAACCTAGCACAGATACGCAGTATTTT,CATRAEPSTDTQYF
TRBV27,NA,NA,TRBJ1-2,TGTGCCAGCAGCCGACAGAACTATGGCTACACCTTC,CASSRQNYGYTF
TRBV6-6,NA,few,TRBJ2-7,TGTGCCAGCAGTGAGTCCAGGACCTACGAGCAGTACTTC,CASSESRTYEQYF
TRBV7-6,NA,NA,TRBJ2-4,TGTGCCAGCAGCCCCCCAGACGAAAACATTCAGTACTTC,CASSPPDENIQYF
TRBV28,NA,NA,TRBJ2-1,TGTGCCAGCAGCTCTCTCGGGTCCTACACCTACAATGAGCAGTTCTTC,CASSSLGSYTYNEQFF
TRBV15,NA,many,TRBJ2-7,TGTGCCACCAGCTCGACGGGGAACGAGCAGTACTTC,CATSSTGNEQYF
TRBV7-4,NA,NA,TRBJ2-7,TGTGCCAGCAGCTTAGCGGGGGAGAGCCACGAGCAGTACTTC,CASSLAGESHEQYF
TRBV27,TRBD1,NA,TRBJ1-1,TGTGCCAGCAGTTACACCGGGACAGGATCGCCGGTGGCTTTCTTT,CASSYTGTGSPVAFF
TRBV13,NA,many,TRBJ2-2,TGTGCCAGCAGCTTAGGGCAGGGAAGGACCGGGGAGCTGTTTTTT,CASSLGQGRTGELFF
TRBV7-6,TRBD1,NA,TRBJ2-7,TGTGCCAGCAGCACCCGACAGGGGAGCACCCCCTACGAGCAGTACTTC,CASSTRQGSTPYEQYF
TRBV19,TRBD1,NA,TRBJ1-2,TGTGCCAGTAGTAGAGAGACAGGGTCCACTAACTATGGCTACACCTTC,CASSRETGSTNYGYTF
TRBV4-1,TRBD2,NA,TRBJ2-2,TGCGCCAGCAGTCTAGCGGGGGGGCTGAATTCCGGGGAGCTGTTTTTT,CASSLAGGLNSGELFF
TRBV20-1,TRBD2,NA,TRBJ2-2,TGCAGTGCACGGGAGGCGAACACCGGGGAGCTGTTTTTT,CSAREANTGELFF
TRBV12-3/TRBV12-4,NA,NA,TRBJ2-3,TGTGCCAGCAGTTTGTACCGCCGTCTGGGGCCCACAGATACGCAGTATTTT,CASSLYRRLGPTDTQYF
TRBV6-6,NA,few,TRBJ2-3,TGTGCCAGCAGTTACTCAAAACAGGCGAGCACAGATACGCAGTATTTT,CASSYSKQASTDTQYF
TRBV4-1,NA,NA,TRBJ2-3,TGCGCCAGCAGCCAAGATTCAGGCGCTCCTGGAACGAGGGATTACACAGATACGCAGTATTTT,CASSQDSGAPGTRDYTDTQYF
TRBV28,TRBD1,NA,TRBJ2-5,TGTGCCAGCTCTGACAGGGCCGTCGGGGAGACCCAGTACTTC,CASSDRAVGETQYF
TRBV29-1,TRBD1,few,TRBJ2-7,TGCAGCGTTGAAGACCCCGACAGGGCGAACTACGAGCAGTACTTC,CSVEDPDRANYEQYF
TRBV12-3/TRBV12-4,NA,few,TRBJ2-5,TGTGCCAGCAGTTTAGCCCCGGCTCCGGGGGAAGAGACCCAGTACTTC,CASSLAPAPGEETQYF
TRBV7-2,NA,NA,TRBJ2-3,TGTGCCAGCAGCTTAGCTTCTGGCTCCGTCCCGCAGTATTTT,CASSLASGSVPQYF
TRBV6-1,NA,few,TRBJ2-2,TGTGCCAGCAGGGCCCACGACGCCGGGGAGCTGTTTTTT,CASRAHDAGELFF
TRBV10-3,NA,many,TRBJ2-3,TGTGCCACCGCAGGGGCCACTATTAGCACAGATACGCAGTATTTT,CATAGATISTDTQYF
TRBV7-9,NA,many,TRBJ2-7,TGTGCCAGCAGCGGGTTGAACTCCTACGAGCAGTACTTC,CASSGLNSYEQYF
TRBV4-1,NA,NA,TRBJ1-3,TGCGCCAGCAGCCAAGGGCAGGGCTCTGGAAACACCATATATTTT,CASSQGQGSGNTIYF
TRBV9,TRBD1,NA,TRBJ2-1,TGTGCCAGCAGCGTAGGCCCAGGGGGCTGGTACAATGAGCAGTTCTTC,CASSVGPGGWYNEQFF
TRBV12-3/TRBV12-4,NA,few,TRBJ2-1,TGTGCCAGCACTCCGCCCAAATACCCCAGCAATGAGCAGTTCTTC,CASTPPKYPSNEQFF
TRBV5-4,NA,few,TRBJ2-7,TGTGCCAGCAGCTTCGGTGACAGGTCTCCCTACGAGCAGTACTTC,CASSFGDRSPYEQYF
TRBV7-6,NA,many,TRBJ2-1,TGTGCCAGCAGCTTCGCAGGGCATAGTGAGCAGTTCTTC,CASSFAGHSEQFF
TRBV6-5,NA,many,TRBJ2-7,TGTGCCAGCAGTTACGGTGGAGGGGCCTCCTACGAGCAGTACTTC,CASSYGGGASYEQYF